A single sample gave rise to the 22 T cell receptor beta chains below, sequenced in a study of PD-L1 blockade in urothelial cancer. This table comes from immunoSEQ multiplex PCR, and its TCRdb copy is limited to in-frame clones, with some not included. The sample shows under 60,000 clones, 75% to 90% of them seen only once. Specified time point: peripheral blood 6 weeks after treatment start. The material sequenced was PBMCs, taken around atezolizumab (anti-PD-L1) treatment. Receptors were obtained from a man aged 55 to 70 with urothelial cancer.

CDR3: CASTRTGGDYGYTF. In nucleotides, the CDR3 is TGTGCCAGCACCCGGACAGGGGGAGACTATGGCTACACCTTC. This rearrangement joins TRBV5-6 to TRBJ1-2; 10 nucleotides line up with TRBD1. This CDR3 is built from 14 residues. Trimming took 6 bases from V and 3 from J; bases not matched to a gene: 5. CDR1 is SGHDT and CDR2 is YYEEEE in the germline V gene. Using reference TRBV5-6 and TRBJ1-2 for the parts outside the CDR3, the full variable domain is DAGVTQSPTHLIKTRGQQVTLRCSPKSGHDTVSWYQQALGQGPQFIFQYYEEEERQRGNFPDRFSGHQFPNYSSELNVNALLLGDSALYLCASTRTGGDYGYTFGSGTRLTVV.

This chain links TRBV11-2 with TRBJ2-2, with 9 bases identical to TRBD1. Germline CDR1 is SGHAT and CDR2 is FQNNGV. V was clipped by 4 bases and J by 5 bases; unmatched bases: 8. The CDR3 totals 16 residues. The CDR3 sequence is CASSSLGTGRTGELFF. CDR3 DNA: TGTGCCAGCAGCTCCTTGGGGACAGGGCGAACCGGGGAGCTGTTTTTT.

The chain carries TRBV5-1 and TRBJ2-1; 15 nucleotides match TRBD2. Germline values: CDR1 SGHRS, CDR2 YFSETQ. J was trimmed by 9 bases and V by 2 bases; bases with no gene match: 3. The CDR3 loop spans 15 amino acids. CDR3: CASSLSGLAGGEQFF. The CDR3 bases are TGCGCCAGCAGCTTATCGGGACTAGCGGGAGGTGAGCAGTTCTTC.

This clone appeared once. The chain recombines TRBV11-2 with TRBJ2-5, with 11 bases fitting TRBD2. This CDR3 region has 16 residues. The V segment lost 6 bases and the J segment 5 bases; nucleotides outside the gene matches: 11. CDR1 SGHAT and CDR2 FQNNGV come from the germline V gene. The CDR3 region is CASRQWVAGGPETQYF. As DNA, the CDR3 is TGTGCCAGCAGACAGTGGGTAGCGGGGGGGCCTGAGACCCAGTACTTC.

This clone has just one count. This sequence joins TRBV5-5 and TRBJ1-6; possibly TRBD1 for D (5 bases). Germline CDR1 is SGHKS and CDR2 is YYEKEE (reference sequence). This CDR3 is built from 14 residues. The ends were cut back, 0 bases at V and 8 bases at J, with 9 bases in the middle. The chain's CDR3 is CASSLETGYSPLHF. The CDR3 DNA is TGTGCCAGCAGCTTGGAAACAGGTTATTCACCCCTCCACTTT. Together with reference TRBV5-5 and TRBJ1-6, the CDR3 gives the full variable domain: DAGVTQSPTHLIKTRGQQVTLRCSPISGHKSVSWYQQVLGQGPQFIFQYYEKEERGRGNFPDRFSARQFPNYSSELNVNALLLGDSALYLCASSLETGYSPLHFGNGTRLTVT.

The rearrangement joins TRBV7-9 to TRBJ2-7; D is possibly TRBD1 (5 bases). CDR1 SEHNR and CDR2 FQNEAQ come from the germline V gene (reference sequence). CDR3 length equals 13 residues. V dropped 5 bases and J dropped 6 bases, with 14 bases sitting between them. CDR3 in amino acids: CASSGVQGPEQYF. The CDR3 DNA sequence: TGTGCCAGCAGCGGGGTCCAGGGTCCCGAGCAGTACTTC.

The rearrangement links TRBV5-1 to TRBJ2-5; TRBD2 is a possible D gene (5 bases). CDR1 SGHRS and CDR2 YFSETQ come from the germline V gene. Trimming shortened V by 0 bases and J by 2 bases, and 11 bases separated the two germline ends. The CDR3 is 15 residues long. Here the CDR3 reads CASSLALPGQETQYF. CDR3 sequence (DNA): TGCGCCAGCAGCTTGGCTCTCCCGGGGCAAGAGACCCAGTACTTC. The entire variable domain, with the rest obtained from reference TRBV5-1 and TRBJ2-5, is as follows: KAGVTQTPRYLIKTRGQQVTLSCSPISGHRSVSWYQQTPGQGLQFLFEYFSETQRNKGNFPGRFSGRQFSNSRSEMNVSTLELGDSALYLCASSLALPGQETQYFGPGTRLLVL.

This rearrangement joins TRBV5-1 to TRBJ1-1, with 8 nucleotides matching TRBD1. V shed 6 bases, J shed 1 base, and the junction held 8 bases outside the gene matches. This CDR3 region has 15 residues. Germline CDR1 reads SGHRS; CDR2 reads YFSETQ. CDR3 sequence: CASTRQGPRNTEAFF. The CDR3 DNA is TGCGCCAGCACCCGACAGGGGCCCCGGAACACTGAAGCTTTCTTT.

This sequence joins TRBV9 and TRBJ2-5, with TRBD1 as a possible D gene (6 bases). V was pared by 4 bases and J by 4 bases, with 23 bases between. Germline CDR1 is SGDLS and CDR2 is YYNGEE. The CDR3 runs 17 residues. CDR3 DNA: TGTGCCAGCAGCCCCCGATATTTGGGACAACTGGGAGAGACCCAGTACTTC. As protein: CASSPRYLGQLGETQYF.

This clone has only one observation. The chain uses TRBV5-1 and TRBJ2-1, with 9 bases matching TRBD2. V shed 2 bases and J 5 bases; nucleotides not matched to a gene: 5. Germline CDR1 SGHRS, CDR2 YFSETQ. CDR3 length: 15 amino acids. DNA of the CDR3: TGCGCCAGCAGCTTAAGCGGGGGGCCCAACAATGAGCAGTTCTTC. Translating gives CASSLSGGPNNEQFF.

The rearrangement uses TRBV2 and TRBJ2-5; D gene uncertain. The CDR3 contains 12 residues. Trimming stripped 7 bases from V and 1 base from J, with 7 bases between. Germline loops: CDR1 SNHLY, CDR2 FYNNEI. The CDR3 DNA is TGTGCCAGCATGGCTGCCCAAGAGACCCAGTACTTC. Translation gives CASMAAQETQYF.

J is TRBJ1-5 and V is TRBV19, with TRBD1 matching 7 bases. Germline-derived CDR1 and CDR2 are LNHDA and SQIVND (reference sequence). J lost 3 bases, V lost 5 bases, and 10 bases had no gene match. This CDR3 has 16 residues. CDR3 in DNA: TGTGCCAGTAGTGGGGCCGTGGGACAGCTCAATCAGCCCCAGCATTTT. Residues: CASSGAVGQLNQPQHF.

The CDR3 DNA is TGTGCCAGCAGCGTATTGGACAGGTATGAGCAGTTCTTC. This gives the protein CASSVLDRYEQFF. This rearrangement joins TRBV9 to TRBJ2-1; 7 bases line up with TRBD1. The CDR3 length is 13 residues. J lost 8 bases, V lost 1 base, and 3 bases had no gene match. In germline, CDR1 is SGDLS, CDR2 YYNGEE.

V gene TRBV7-8 combines with J gene TRBJ1-2; TRBD1 matches at 7 bases. The CDR3 is made up of 16 amino acids. With V trimmed by 4 bases and J by 0 bases, 8 bases remained unmatched. Germline CDR1 and CDR2: SGHVS and FQNEAQ. The CDR3 sequence: CASSSHRGGTNYGYTF. For the CDR3, the DNA is TGTGCCAGCAGCTCTCACAGGGGAGGAACTAACTATGGCTACACCTTC.

The genes are TRBV6-6 and TRBJ2-2, with 7 nucleotides matching TRBD1. The germline gives CDR1 MNHNY, CDR2 SVGAGI (reference sequence). V lost 4 bases and J lost 1; bases outside the gene matches: 0. The CDR3 runs to 14 residues. CDR3 loop: CASSWDRNTGELFF. CDR3 DNA: TGTGCCAGCAGTTGGGACAGGAACACCGGGGAGCTGTTTTTT.

This rearrangement joins TRBV30 to TRBJ1-3; no reliable D call. Per germline, CDR1 GTSNPN and CDR2 SVGIG (reference sequence). The ends were cut back, 1 base at V and 0 bases at J, with 10 bases in the middle. This CDR3 comprises 15 residues. The CDR3 reads CAWSDDIVSGNTIYF. The DNA of the CDR3 is TGTGCCTGGAGTGACGACATTGTCTCTGGAAACACCATATATTTT.

V gene TRBV11-3 combines with J gene TRBJ2-3; the D gene is possibly TRBD2 (7 bases). The CDR3 covers 15 residues. CDR1 is SGHNT and CDR2 is YENEEA in the germline V gene. V was trimmed by 5 bases and J by 7 bases, leaving 19 bases between them. The CDR3, as DNA: TGTGCCAGCAGCATCCCGAGGGGGGGTCTATATACGCAGTATTTT. Protein sequence: CASSIPRGGLYTQYF.

This clone has just one count. V gene TRBV6-6 combines with J gene TRBJ2-7; a possible D gene is TRBD1 (5 bases). Germline CDR1 MNHNY, CDR2 SVGAGI (reference sequence). V lost 6 bases and J 0 bases, leaving 12 bases between the germline ends. The CDR3 is made up of 14 amino acids. This chain's CDR3 is CASRPRQSSYEQYF. The CDR3 coding sequence is TGTGCCAGCAGACCTAGACAGAGCTCCTACGAGCAGTACTTC.

V gene TRBV6-5 combines with J gene TRBJ2-7, with a possible D match to TRBD1 (5 bases). CDR1 and CDR2 from the germline V gene are MNHEY and SVGAGI. Between the trimmed V and J ends, which lost 2 bases and 2 bases, there was a span of 10 bases. The CDR3 loop spans 14 amino acids. The CDR3: CASSYRAGPYEQYF. The CDR3 bases are TGTGCCAGCAGTTACCGGGCAGGGCCCTACGAGCAGTACTTC.

V gene TRBV5-4 combines with J gene TRBJ1-1; 8 bases match TRBD1. This CDR3 has 14 amino acids. CDR1 SGHNT and CDR2 YYREEE come from the germline V gene (reference sequence). Trimming took 6 bases from V and 3 from J; bases not matched to a gene: 7. CDR3 region: CASTRDRLYTEAFF. The CDR3 DNA reads TGTGCCAGCACCCGGGACAGGTTATACACTGAAGCTTTCTTT.

The sample holds a few counts of this clone. The chain couples TRBV28 to TRBJ2-7, with D hard to call. Trimming took off 7 bases at V and 5 bases at J, with 12 bases between the two ends. The germline V gene has CDR1 MDHEN and CDR2 SYDVKM. This CDR3 is 12 amino acids long. CDR3: CASTESPDEQYF. The CDR3 DNA sequence: TGTGCCAGCACGGAGTCCCCGGACGAGCAGTACTTC.

The V gene is TRBV25-1, the J gene TRBJ2-5; possible D gene TRBD2, 5 bases. CDR1 and CDR2 (germline): MGHDK, SYGVNS. The CDR3 consists of 13 residues. Deletions cut 7 bases from V and 2 bases from J, with 11 bases between. The CDR3 here is CASNRGPQETQYF. In nucleotides, the CDR3 is TGTGCCAGCAACCGGGGTCCTCAAGAGACCCAGTACTTC.